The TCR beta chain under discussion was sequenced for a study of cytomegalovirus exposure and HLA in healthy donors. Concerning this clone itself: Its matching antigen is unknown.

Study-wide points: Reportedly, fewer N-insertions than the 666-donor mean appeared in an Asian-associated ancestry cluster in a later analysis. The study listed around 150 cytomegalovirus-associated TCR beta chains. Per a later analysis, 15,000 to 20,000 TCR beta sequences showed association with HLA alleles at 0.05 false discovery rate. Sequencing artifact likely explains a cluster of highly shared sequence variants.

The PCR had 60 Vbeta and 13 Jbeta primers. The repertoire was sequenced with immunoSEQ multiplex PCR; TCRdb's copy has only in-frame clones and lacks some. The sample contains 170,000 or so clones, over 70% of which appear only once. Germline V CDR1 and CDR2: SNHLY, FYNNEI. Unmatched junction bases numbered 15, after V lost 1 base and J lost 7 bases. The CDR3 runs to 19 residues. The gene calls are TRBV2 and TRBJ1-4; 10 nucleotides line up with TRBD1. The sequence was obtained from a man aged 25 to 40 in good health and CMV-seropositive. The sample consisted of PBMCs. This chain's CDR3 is CASSEDRKWGTGVREKLFF. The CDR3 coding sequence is TGTGCCAGCAGTGAAGATCGAAAGTGGGGGACAGGGGTTCGTGAAAAACTGTTTTTT.